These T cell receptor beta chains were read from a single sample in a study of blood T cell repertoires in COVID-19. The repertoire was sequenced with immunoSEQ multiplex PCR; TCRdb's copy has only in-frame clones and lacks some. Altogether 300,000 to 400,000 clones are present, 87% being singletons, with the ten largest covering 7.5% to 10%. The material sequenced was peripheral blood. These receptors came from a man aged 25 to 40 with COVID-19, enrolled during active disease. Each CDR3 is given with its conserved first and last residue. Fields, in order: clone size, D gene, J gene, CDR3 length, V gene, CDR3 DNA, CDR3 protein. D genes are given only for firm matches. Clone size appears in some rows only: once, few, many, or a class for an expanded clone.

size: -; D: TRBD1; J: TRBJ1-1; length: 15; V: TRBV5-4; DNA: TGTGCCAGCAGCCCCGGACAGGGGGCGAGCACTGAAGCTTTCTTT; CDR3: CASSPGQGASTEAFF
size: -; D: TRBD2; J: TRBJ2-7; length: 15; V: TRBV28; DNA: TGTGCCAGCAGCCTCTCGGGAGGCAGAGCCTACGAGCAGTACTTC; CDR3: CASSLSGGRAYEQYF
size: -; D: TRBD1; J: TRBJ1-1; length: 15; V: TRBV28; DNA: TGTGCCAGCAGTACGCAAGGACAGGGGTGGACTGAAGCTTTCTTT; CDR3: CASSTQGQGWTEAFF
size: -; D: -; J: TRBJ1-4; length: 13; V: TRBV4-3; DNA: TGCGCCAGCAGCTCTGCGAACCGTGAAAAACTGTTTTTT; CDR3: CASSSANREKLFF
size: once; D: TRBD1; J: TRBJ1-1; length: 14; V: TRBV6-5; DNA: TGTGCCAGCAGTTTACAGGGGGCGAACACTGAAGCTTTCTTT; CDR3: CASSLQGANTEAFF
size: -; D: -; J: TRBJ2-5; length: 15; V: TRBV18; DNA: TGTGCCAGCTCACCCGCAGGGGCGGCGGCGGAGACCCAGTACTTC; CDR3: CASSPAGAAAETQYF
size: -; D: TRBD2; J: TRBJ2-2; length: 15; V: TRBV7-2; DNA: TGTGCCAGCAGCTTAGCCCCTAGCGGCACCGGGGAGCTGTTTTTT; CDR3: CASSLAPSGTGELFF
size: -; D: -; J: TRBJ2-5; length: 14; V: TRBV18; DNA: TGTGCCAGCTCACCACCAGGGGCCCGGGAGACCCAGTACTTC; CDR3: CASSPPGARETQYF
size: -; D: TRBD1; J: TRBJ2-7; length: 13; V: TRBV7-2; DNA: TGTGCCAGCAGCTCCTTAGGGGGCCACGAGCAGTACTTC; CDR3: CASSSLGGHEQYF
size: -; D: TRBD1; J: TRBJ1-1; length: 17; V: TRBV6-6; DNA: TGTGCCAGCAGTCAAACCCGACAGGGGGCGAATGGTTTGGAAGCTTTCTTT; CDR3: CASSQTRQGANGLEAFF
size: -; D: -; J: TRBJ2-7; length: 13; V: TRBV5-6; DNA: TGTGCCAGCAGCGCCCACAGGGAATACGAGCAGTACTTC; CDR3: CASSAHREYEQYF
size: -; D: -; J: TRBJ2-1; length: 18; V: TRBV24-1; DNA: TGTGCCACCAGTCCCACTAGTCCCCCCCGAGGAATATACAATGAGCAGTTCTTC; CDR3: CATSPTSPPRGIYNEQFF
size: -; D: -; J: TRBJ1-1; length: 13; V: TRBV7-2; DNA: TGTGCCAGCAGCTCACAGTGGGACACTGAAGCTTTCTTT; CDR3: CASSSQWDTEAFF
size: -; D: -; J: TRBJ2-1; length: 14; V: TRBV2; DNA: TGTGCCAGCAGTGTGGGCAGGGCTTCAGCCAAGCAGTTCTTC; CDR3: CASSVGRASAKQFF
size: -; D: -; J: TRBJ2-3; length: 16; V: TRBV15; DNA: TGTGCCACCAGCAGAGAGGGGGCTGGTAGCACAGATACGCAGTATTTT; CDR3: CATSREGAGSTDTQYF
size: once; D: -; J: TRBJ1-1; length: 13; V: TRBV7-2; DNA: TGTGCCAGCAGTGCAACAGGGAACACTGAAGCTTTCTTT; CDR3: CASSATGNTEAFF
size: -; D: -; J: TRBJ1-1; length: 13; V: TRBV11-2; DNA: TGTGCCAGCAGCCCCCGGACAGATACTGAAGCTTTCTTT; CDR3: CASSPRTDTEAFF
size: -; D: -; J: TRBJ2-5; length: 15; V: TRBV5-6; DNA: TGTGCCAGCAGCTCGTATAGCGGCTACCAAGAGACCCAGTACTTC; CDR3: CASSSYSGYQETQYF
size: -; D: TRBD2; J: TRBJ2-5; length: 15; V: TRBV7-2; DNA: TGTGCCAGCAGCTCCACTAGCGGGAGCCGAGAGACCCAGTACTTC; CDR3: CASSSTSGSRETQYF
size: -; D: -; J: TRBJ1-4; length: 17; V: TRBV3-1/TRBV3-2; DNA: TGTGCCAGCAGCCAAGAGGGGAGCATCACAACTAATGAAAAACTGTTTTTT; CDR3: CASSQEGSITTNEKLFF
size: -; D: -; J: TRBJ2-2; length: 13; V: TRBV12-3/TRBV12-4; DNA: TGTGCCAGCAGTTTCGTCTCGACCGGGGAGCTGTTTTTT; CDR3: CASSFVSTGELFF
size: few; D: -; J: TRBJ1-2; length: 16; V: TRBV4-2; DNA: TGTGCCAGCAGCCAAGATCCTGCAGGGGCCCACTATGGCTACACCTTC; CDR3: CASSQDPAGAHYGYTF
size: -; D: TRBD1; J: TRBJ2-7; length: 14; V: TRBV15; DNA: TGTGCCACCAGCGCACGACAGGGAAGGTACGAGCAGTACTTC; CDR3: CATSARQGRYEQYF
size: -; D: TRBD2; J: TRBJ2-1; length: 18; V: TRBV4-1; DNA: TGCGCCAGCAGCCATCCCGGACGGGAGGCCAGCTCCTACAATGAGCAGTTCTTC; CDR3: CASSHPGREASSYNEQFF
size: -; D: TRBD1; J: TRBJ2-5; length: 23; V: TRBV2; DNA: TGTGCCAGCACACCAAGACGCCCGACCGAAAAAGGGACAGGGGGCTGGGTTGTGGAGACCCAGTACTTC; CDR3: CASTPRRPTEKGTGGWVVETQYF
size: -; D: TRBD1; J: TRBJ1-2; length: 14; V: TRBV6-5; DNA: TGTGCCAGCAGGAGAGGGCAGGGGGACGGTAGCTACACCTTC; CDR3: CASRRGQGDGSYTF
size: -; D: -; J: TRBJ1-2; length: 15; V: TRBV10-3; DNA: TGTGCCATCAGTAAGGACAGTACCCCCCGGTATGGCTACACCTTC; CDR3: CAISKDSTPRYGYTF
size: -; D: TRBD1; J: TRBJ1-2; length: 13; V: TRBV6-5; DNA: TGTGCCAGCAGGCCGACAGGGGGCTTTGGCTACACCTTC; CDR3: CASRPTGGFGYTF
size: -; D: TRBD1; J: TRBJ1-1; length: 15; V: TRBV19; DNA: TGTGCCAGTAGTTGGAGGACAGGGGAGAACACTGAAGCTTTCTTT; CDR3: CASSWRTGENTEAFF
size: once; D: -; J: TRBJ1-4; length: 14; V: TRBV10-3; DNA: TGTGCCATCAGTGCTAGGCAGGGGTTAGAAAAACTGTTTTTT; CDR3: CAISARQGLEKLFF
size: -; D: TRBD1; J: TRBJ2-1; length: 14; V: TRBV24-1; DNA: TGTGCCACCAGTTCGGACAGGGCTTACAATGAGCAGTTCTTC; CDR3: CATSSDRAYNEQFF
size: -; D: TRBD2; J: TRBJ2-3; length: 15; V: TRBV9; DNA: TGTGCCAGCAGCGTAGATACAGGCGGGGGGGCGACGCAGTATTTT; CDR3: CASSVDTGGGATQYF
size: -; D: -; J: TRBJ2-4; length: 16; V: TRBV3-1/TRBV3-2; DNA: TGTGCCAGCAGCCGCCAGGGGAGAGGAGCCAAAAACATTCAGTACTTC; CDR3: CASSRQGRGAKNIQYF
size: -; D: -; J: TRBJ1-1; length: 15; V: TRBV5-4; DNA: TGTGCCAGCAGCTTGGGTGGGACTTCTGGCACTGAAGCTTTCTTT; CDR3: CASSLGGTSGTEAFF
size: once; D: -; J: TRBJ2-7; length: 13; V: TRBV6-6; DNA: TGTGCCAGCACTCCACCCAGCTCCTACGAGCAGTACTTC; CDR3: CASTPPSSYEQYF
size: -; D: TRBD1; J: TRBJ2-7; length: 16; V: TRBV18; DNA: TGTGCCAGCTCACCTTCCCCGGGACAGGGGGCTTACGAGCAGTACTTC; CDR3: CASSPSPGQGAYEQYF
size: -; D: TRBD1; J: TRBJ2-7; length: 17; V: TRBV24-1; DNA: TGTGCCACCAGTGATCAAGTCGGACAGGGGATCTCCTACGAGCAGTACTTC; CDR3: CATSDQVGQGISYEQYF
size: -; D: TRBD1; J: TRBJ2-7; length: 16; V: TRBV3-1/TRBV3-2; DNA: TGTGCCAGCAGCCAAGCTCGACAGGGCCTAACCTACGAGCAGTACTTC; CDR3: CASSQARQGLTYEQYF
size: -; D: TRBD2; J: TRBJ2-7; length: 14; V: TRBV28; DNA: TGTGCCAGCAGTAGCGGGGGGAGCTCCTACGAGCAGTACTTC; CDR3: CASSSGGSSYEQYF
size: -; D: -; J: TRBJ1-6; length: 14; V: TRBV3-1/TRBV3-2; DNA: TGTGCCAGCAGCCAAGTGACAGCAAATTCACCCCTCCACTTT; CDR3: CASSQVTANSPLHF
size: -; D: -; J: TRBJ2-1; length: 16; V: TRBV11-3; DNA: TGTGCCAGCAGCTTAGAAGCCACGTTACCCTACAATGAGCAGTTCTTC; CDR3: CASSLEATLPYNEQFF
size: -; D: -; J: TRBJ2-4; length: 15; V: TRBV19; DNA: TGTGCCAGTAGTCCGACCGGGGTGGGCAAAAACATTCAGTACTTC; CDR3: CASSPTGVGKNIQYF
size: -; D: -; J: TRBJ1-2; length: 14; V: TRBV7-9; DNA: TGTGCCAGCGTCAAAGGCAGGACTGACTATGGCTACACCTTC; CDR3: CASVKGRTDYGYTF
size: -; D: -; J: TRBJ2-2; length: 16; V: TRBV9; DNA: TGTGCCAGCAGCGTAAACAGGGCGAGAGACACCGGGGAGCTGTTTTTT; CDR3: CASSVNRARDTGELFF
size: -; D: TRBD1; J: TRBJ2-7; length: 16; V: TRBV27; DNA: TGTGCCAGCAGTCCACGAGGGACAGTGCCCTCCTACGAGCAGTACTTC; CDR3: CASSPRGTVPSYEQYF